The rows below give T cell receptor beta chains drawn from one sample of a study of T cell repertoires in cytomegalovirus infection. Their cognate antigens are unknown. One entry per CDR3 protein results from TCRdb running MiXCR on the reads. The profile covers 360,000 or so distinct CDR3 sequences, with 34% appearing a single time and about 13% taken by the ten largest. This material consisted of cultured PBMCs, taken from culture after CMV antigen stimulation. The receptors were sampled from a human donor in good health (CMV status not recorded). Some clones in this sample may be carry-over from other donors' samples. The CDR3 runs from the conserved cysteine through the conserved F or W.

j_call	v_call	cdr3_aa
TRBJ2-1	TRBV4-1	CASSARTSGRDEQFF
TRBJ1-5	TRBV7-2	CASSLAPPGGQPQHF
TRBJ2-1	TRBV28	CASSLSPSGGGNEQFF
TRBJ2-2	TRBV5-4	CASSSRTSGAGELFF
TRBJ2-7	TRBV7-9	CASSLGTSGSYHHEQYF
TRBJ2-7	TRBV10-3	CAISPAGTAYEQYF
TRBJ2-4	TRBV6-6	CASSTGPALLAKNIQYF
TRBJ1-4	TRBV2	CASSAGQGSEKLFF
TRBJ2-3	TRBV27	CASRKMAGPDTQYF
TRBJ2-7	TRBV28	CATTSGTTYEQYF
TRBJ1-2	TRBV5-6	CASSSSWTGDSNSYGYTF
TRBJ2-1	TRBV20-1	CSARAGNSYNEQFF
TRBJ2-3	TRBV13	CASLNRGHTDTQYF
TRBJ1-5	TRBV19	CASKNEPNQPQHF
TRBJ1-2	TRBV30	CAWSPRVAPSRYTF
TRBJ2-1	TRBV4-3	CASSQDYQAYSEQFF
TRBJ2-3	TRBV6-1	CASSARTGGRDTQYF
TRBJ2-2	TRBV6-1	CASSPLRGMNTGELFF
TRBJ2-3	TRBV28	CASARAGTDTQYF
TRBJ2-7	TRBV12-3/TRBV12-4	CASCLGQGTDYEQYF
TRBJ1-3	TRBV7-8	CASSLVGRGYSGNTIYF
TRBJ1-5	TRBV6-5	CASGSTGLGNQPQHF
TRBJ2-2	TRBV19	CASTTRPNTGELFF
TRBJ2-1	TRBV7-9	CASKRPGTGNEQFF
TRBJ2-1	TRBV2	CASSYHRTSGSGNEQFF
TRBJ2-5	TRBV28	CASIQRGGQETQYF
TRBJ2-5	TRBV7-2	CASSFTGVQETQYF
TRBJ2-2	TRBV11-2	CASSLYYISWDRTWNTGELFF
TRBJ1-1	TRBV12-3/TRBV12-4	CASTGIMNTEAFF
TRBJ2-7	TRBV5-6	CASSFAGGGHEQYF
TRBJ1-2	TRBV14	CASSPPGNLNYGYTF
TRBJ2-3	TRBV4-1	CASSQDRAAGGVDTQYF
TRBJ1-3	TRBV7-9	CASSLFDGNTIYF
TRBJ1-1	TRBV28	CASSFRLGAFF
TRBJ2-3	TRBV19	CASSIDRLAADTQYF
TRBJ2-3	TRBV6-5	CASSYASGLTDTQYF
TRBJ1-2	TRBV28	CASSLGTASYTF
TRBJ2-1	TRBV20-1	CSARSNGVAGVGNEQFF
TRBJ2-1	TRBV12-3/TRBV12-4	CASSPDRGRLEQFF
TRBJ2-2	TRBV6-2/TRBV6-3	CASSTEVGELFF
TRBJ2-1	TRBV7-6	CAGVPWPINEQFF
TRBJ2-6	TRBV5-1	CASSLVGHTKSNVLTF
TRBJ2-5	TRBV7-2	CASSLGGVAAHQETQYF
TRBJ2-3	TRBV7-2	CASSFRGQTLRADTQYF
TRBJ2-1	TRBV7-3	CASSSAGVGWGEQFF
TRBJ2-5	TRBV24-1	CATSPRANQETQYF
TRBJ1-2	TRBV6-1	CASSRGTGRDYGYTF
TRBJ1-1	TRBV7-2	CASSPRDTKAFF
TRBJ1-1	TRBV3-1	CASSQGLHHPEAFF